This T cell receptor beta chain was documented in a study of cytomegalovirus exposure and HLA in healthy donors. Study conclusions and caveats: In a later analysis, HLA-associated beta chains showed higher expansion and lower generation probabilities than comparable chains. Reports indicate that TCR beta sequences accurately predicted the HLA-A and HLA-B alleles of most subjects.

The PCR contained 60 Vbeta and 13 Jbeta primers. Original handling: A later analysis tallied 80 million to 100 million unique TCR beta chains, approximately 10 million of them shared. TCRdb keeps only in-frame clones here, not all; method: immunoSEQ multiplex PCR. Clone size and the V and J calls come from that table; the DNA yielded D and trimming. Among 150,000 to 170,000 clones listed, around three quarters were seen once. This clone was picked up a small number of times. Its specificity is unknown. The CDR3 consists of 13 residues. This TCR came from a woman in her thirties or forties in good health and CMV-seronegative. The V gene is TRBV21-1, the J gene TRBJ1-1; no check of the table's D call, TRBD1, against the DNA was made. TRBV21-1 constitutes a pseudogene. The specimen was PBMCs. The chain's CDR3 is CASRGDRRTEAFF. CDR3 DNA sequence: TGTGCCAGCAGGGGGGACAGAAGAACTGAAGCTTTCTTT.